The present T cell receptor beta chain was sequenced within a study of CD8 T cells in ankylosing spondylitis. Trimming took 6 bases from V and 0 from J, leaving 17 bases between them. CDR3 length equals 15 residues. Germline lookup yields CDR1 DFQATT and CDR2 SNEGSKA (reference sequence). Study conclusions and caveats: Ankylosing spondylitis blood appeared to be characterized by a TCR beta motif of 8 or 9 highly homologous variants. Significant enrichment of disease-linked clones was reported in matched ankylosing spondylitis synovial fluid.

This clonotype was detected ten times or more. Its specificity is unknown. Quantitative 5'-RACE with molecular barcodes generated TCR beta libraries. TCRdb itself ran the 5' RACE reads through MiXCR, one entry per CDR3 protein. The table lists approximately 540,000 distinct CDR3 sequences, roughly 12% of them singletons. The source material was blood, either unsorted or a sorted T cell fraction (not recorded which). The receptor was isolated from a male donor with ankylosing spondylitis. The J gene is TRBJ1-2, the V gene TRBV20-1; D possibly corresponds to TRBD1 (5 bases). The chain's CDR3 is CSAPVSQVSNYGYTF. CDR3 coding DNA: TGCAGTGCCCCCGTCTCACAGGTCTCTAACTATGGCTACACCTTC.